The source of this TCR beta chain is a study of OX40 agonist ivuxolimab in advanced cancers. Looking at the study overall: Cohort: roughly 79% men, mean age approximately 66, aged about 20 to 85.

V was cut by 0 bases and J by 11 bases, with 10 bases left in between. CDR3 length equals 12 residues. CDR1 is SGHDN, CDR2 FVKESK, per germline. Only in-frame clones appear in the TCRdb table, and some are missing; sequencing was by immunoSEQ multiplex PCR. The sample holds around 110,000 clones, around 93% seen once. Sequenced material: CD4+ or CD8+ T cells sorted from blood, taken in a trial of the OX40 agonist ivuxolimab. The chain combines TRBV14 with TRBJ2-5, with no clear D. The receptor comes from an adult with an advanced solid tumor such as melanoma, head and neck, liver or kidney cancer. The CDR3 loop is CASSQDVRQQYF. In DNA, the CDR3 is TGTGCCAGCAGCCAAGACGTACGGCAACAGTACTTC.